The TCR beta chain described here comes from a study of OX40 agonist ivuxolimab in advanced cancers. The wider study: Subjects had a mean age of about 57 years, with a range of roughly 20 to 80; roughly 80% were male.

The CDR3 spans 15 residues. From germline, CDR1 is SGHAT and CDR2 FQDESV (reference sequence). V was cut by 1 base and J by 4 bases, with 13 bases left in between. Only in-frame clones appear in the TCRdb table, and some are missing; sequencing was by immunoSEQ multiplex PCR. Found here are approximately 61,000 clones, 89% of them singletons; the top ten hold 18%. The rearrangement uses TRBV11-1 and TRBJ1-1; D may be TRBD1 (5 bases). Source: CD4+ or CD8+ T cells sorted from blood, taken in a trial of the OX40 agonist ivuxolimab. This TCR came from an adult with an advanced solid tumor such as melanoma, head and neck, liver or kidney cancer. The CDR3 loop is CASSLGGAWTTEAFF. For the CDR3, the DNA is TGTGCCAGCAGCTTAGGGGGCGCATGGACCACTGAAGCTTTCTTT.